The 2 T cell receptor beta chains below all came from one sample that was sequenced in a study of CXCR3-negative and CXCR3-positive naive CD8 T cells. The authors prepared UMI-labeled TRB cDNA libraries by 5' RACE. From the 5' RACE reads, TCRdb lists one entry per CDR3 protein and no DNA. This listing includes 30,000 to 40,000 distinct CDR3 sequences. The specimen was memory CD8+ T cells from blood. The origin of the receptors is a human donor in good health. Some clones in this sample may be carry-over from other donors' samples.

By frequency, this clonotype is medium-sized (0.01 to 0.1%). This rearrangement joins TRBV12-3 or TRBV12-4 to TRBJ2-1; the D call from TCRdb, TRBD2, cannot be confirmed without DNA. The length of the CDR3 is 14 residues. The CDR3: CASSAGGLYNEQFF.

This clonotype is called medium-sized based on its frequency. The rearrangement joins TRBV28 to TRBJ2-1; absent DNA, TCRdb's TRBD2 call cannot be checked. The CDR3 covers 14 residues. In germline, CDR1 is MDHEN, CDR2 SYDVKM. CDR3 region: CASSFLGDSSEQFF.